This T cell receptor beta chain was captured in a study of T cells after yellow fever vaccination. The sample holds many counts of this clonotype. TCR cDNA was made by 5'RACE template switching, adding a universal primer site and UMIs. TCRdb ran MiXCR on the 5' RACE reads and lists one entry per CDR3 protein. Of 150,000 to 200,000 distinct CDR3 sequences listed, about 6% are singletons. Germline CDR1 SGDLS, CDR2 YYNGEE. The CDR3 has 16 amino acids. The V and J ends lost 0 bases and 3 bases, in that order; junction bases with no gene match: 3. The chain uses TRBV9 and TRBJ2-1; 10 nucleotides line up with TRBD2. This material consisted of CD4+ T cells sorted from PBMCs, taken on the day of the first yellow fever vaccination. This sequence originates from a man aged 18 to 29 who received the YFV17D yellow fever vaccine. Here the CDR3 DNA reads TGTGCCAGCAGCGTAGTGGCTAGCGGGGGCTACAATGAGCAGTTCTTC. Protein product: CASSVVASGGYNEQFF.